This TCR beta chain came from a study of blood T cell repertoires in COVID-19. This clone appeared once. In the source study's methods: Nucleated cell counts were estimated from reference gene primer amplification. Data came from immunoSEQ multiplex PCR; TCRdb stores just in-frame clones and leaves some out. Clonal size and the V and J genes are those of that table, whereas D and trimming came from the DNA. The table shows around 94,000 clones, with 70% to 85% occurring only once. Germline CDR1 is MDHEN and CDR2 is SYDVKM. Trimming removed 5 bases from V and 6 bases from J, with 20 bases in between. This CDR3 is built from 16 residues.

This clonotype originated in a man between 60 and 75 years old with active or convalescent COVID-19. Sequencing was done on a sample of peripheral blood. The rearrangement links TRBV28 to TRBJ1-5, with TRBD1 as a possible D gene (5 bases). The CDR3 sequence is CASSPAGGLRGQPQHF. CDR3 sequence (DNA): TGTGCCAGCAGTCCGGCGGGGGGACTCCGAGGTCAGCCCCAGCATTTT.